The 3 T cell receptor beta chains reported below all come from one sample, sequenced in a study of blood T cell repertoires in COVID-19. Generated by immunoSEQ multiplex PCR, the TCRdb table keeps only in-frame clones and is missing some. The data show tens of thousands of clones, with less than 85% seen just once and roughly 13% held by the top ten. Material: peripheral blood. These receptors were collected from a man over 45 with COVID-19, enrolled during active disease.

This clone was observed a single time. The CDR3 coding sequence is TGTGCCAGCAGCCCCGGACTACTTGGGCCAGAGACCCAGTACTTC. This codes for CASSPGLLGPETQYF. This sequence joins TRBV7-3 and TRBJ2-5; maybe TRBD2 (6 bases). Germline V gives CDR1 SGHTA, CDR2 FQGTGA. CDR3 length equals 15 residues. Deletions cut 5 bases from V and 4 bases from J, with 17 bases between.

The chain is built from TRBV10-3 and TRBJ2-7; unclear D gene. The CDR3 runs 13 residues. Germline V gene sequence: CDR1 ENHRY, CDR2 SYGVKD. The ends were cut back, 8 bases at V and 3 bases at J, with 14 bases in the middle. For the CDR3, the DNA is TGTGCCATCGGGTCAACACTAAACTACGAGCAGTACTTC. Amino acid sequence: CAIGSTLNYEQYF.

The chain employs TRBV7-9 and TRBJ2-7; D is perhaps TRBD1 (6 bases). The V gene lost 5 bases and the J gene lost 3 bases, with 14 bases spanning the gap. There are 14 residues in the CDR3. The V gene's germline CDR1 is SEHNR and CDR2 FQNEAQ (reference sequence). CDR3 sequence: CASSVTDSNYEQYF. The DNA for the CDR3 is TGTGCCAGCAGCGTTACGGACAGTAACTACGAGCAGTACTTC.